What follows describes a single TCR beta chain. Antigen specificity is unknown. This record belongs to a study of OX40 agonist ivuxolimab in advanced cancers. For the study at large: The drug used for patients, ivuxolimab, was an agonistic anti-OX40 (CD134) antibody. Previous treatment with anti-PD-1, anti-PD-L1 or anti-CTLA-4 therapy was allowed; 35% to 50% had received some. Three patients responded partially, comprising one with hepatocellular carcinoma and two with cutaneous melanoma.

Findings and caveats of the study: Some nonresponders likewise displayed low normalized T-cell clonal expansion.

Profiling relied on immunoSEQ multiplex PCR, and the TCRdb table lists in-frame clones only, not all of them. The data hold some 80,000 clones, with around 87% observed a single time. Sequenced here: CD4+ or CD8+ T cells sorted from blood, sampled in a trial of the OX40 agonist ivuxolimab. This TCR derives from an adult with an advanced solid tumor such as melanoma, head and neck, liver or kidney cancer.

The CDR3 loop reads CASILGGAGDTEAFF. The CDR3 DNA reads TGTGCCAGCATCCTCGGGGGGGCTGGGGACACTGAAGCTTTCTTT. V is TRBV6-1 and J is TRBJ1-1; D might be TRBD1 (6 bases). This CDR3 spans 15 amino acids. V lost 7 bases, J lost 3 bases, and 18 bases lay in between. Germline CDR1 reads MNHNS; CDR2 reads SASEGT.